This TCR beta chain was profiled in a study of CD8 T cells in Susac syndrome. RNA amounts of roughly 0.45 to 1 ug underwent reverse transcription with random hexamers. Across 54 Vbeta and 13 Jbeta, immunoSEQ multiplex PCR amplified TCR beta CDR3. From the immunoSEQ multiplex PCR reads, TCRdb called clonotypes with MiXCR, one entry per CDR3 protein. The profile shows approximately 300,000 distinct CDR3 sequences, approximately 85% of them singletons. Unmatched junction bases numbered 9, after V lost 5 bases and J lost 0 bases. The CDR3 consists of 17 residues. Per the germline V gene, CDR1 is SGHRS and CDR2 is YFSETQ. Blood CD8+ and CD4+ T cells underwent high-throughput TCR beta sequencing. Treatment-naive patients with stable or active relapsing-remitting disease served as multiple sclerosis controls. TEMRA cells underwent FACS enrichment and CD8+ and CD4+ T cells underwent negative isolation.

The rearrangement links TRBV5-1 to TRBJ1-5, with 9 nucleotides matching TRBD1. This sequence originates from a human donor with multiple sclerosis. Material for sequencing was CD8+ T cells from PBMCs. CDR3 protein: CASSPGQGPYSNQPQHF. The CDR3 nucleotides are TGCGCCAGCAGTCCGGGACAGGGACCCTATAGCAATCAGCCCCAGCATTTT.